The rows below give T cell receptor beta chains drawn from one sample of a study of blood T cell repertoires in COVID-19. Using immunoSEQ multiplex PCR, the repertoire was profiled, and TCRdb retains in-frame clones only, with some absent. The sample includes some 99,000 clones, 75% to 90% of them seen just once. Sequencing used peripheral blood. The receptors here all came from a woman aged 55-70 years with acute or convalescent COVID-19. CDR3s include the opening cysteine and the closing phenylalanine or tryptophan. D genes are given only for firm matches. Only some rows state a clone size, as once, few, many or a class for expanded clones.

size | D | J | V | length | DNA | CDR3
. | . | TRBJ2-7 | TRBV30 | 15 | TGTGCCGGTAAACGCAGCCTCACGGGGGCCTACGAGCAGTACTTC | CAGKRSLTGAYEQYF
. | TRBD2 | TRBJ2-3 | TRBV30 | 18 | TGTGCCTGGAGTCGATGGGCTAGCGGGGGTCCATCGGTAGATACGCAGTATTTT | CAWSRWASGGPSVDTQYF
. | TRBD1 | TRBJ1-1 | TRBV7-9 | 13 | TGTGCCAGCTCCGGGACAGGGAGGGCTGAAGCTTTCTTT | CASSGTGRAEAFF
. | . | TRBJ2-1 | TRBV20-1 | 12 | TGCAGTGCTAGTCGGCGGGACAATGAGCAGTTCTTC | CSASRRDNEQFF
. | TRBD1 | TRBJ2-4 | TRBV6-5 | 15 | TGTGCCAGCAGGGGGGAACAGGGGGCGAAAAACATTCAGTACTTC | CASRGEQGAKNIQYF
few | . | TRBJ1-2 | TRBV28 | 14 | TGTGCCAGTTCCGGGACACAATCCAACTATGGCTACACCTTC | CASSGTQSNYGYTF
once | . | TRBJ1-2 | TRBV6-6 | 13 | TGTGCCAGCACCCAACAGCCTAACTATGGCTACACCTTC | CASTQQPNYGYTF
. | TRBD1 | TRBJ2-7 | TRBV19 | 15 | TGTGCCAGTACCTCTCGCGGACAGGGGGGAGGCGAGCAGTACTTC | CASTSRGQGGGEQYF
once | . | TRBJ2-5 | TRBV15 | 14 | TGTGCCACCAGCCTTGGGAGGAGGCCTTGGACCCAGTACTTC | CATSLGRRPWTQYF
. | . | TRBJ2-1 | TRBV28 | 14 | TGTGCCAGCAGTTTAACGGGGACCTACAATGAGCAGTTCTTC | CASSLTGTYNEQFF
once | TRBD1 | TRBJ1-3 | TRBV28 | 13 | TGTGCCAGCACCCAGGGGGCTGCAAACACCATATATTTT | CASTQGAANTIYF
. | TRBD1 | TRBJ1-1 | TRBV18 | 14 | TGTGCCAGCTCTCCCGGGACAGGGCGTAATGAAGCTTTCTTT | CASSPGTGRNEAFF
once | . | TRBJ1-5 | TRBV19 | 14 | TGTGCCAGCACGCGACTCGATAGCAATCAGCCCCAGCATTTT | CASTRLDSNQPQHF
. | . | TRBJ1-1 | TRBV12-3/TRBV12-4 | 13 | TGTGCCAGCACCCCGATCGGGGGTGGGACGGCTTTCTTT | CASTPIGGGTAFF
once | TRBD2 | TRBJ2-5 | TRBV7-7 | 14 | TGTGCTAGCAGCTCCCCCGGTGCGGGGGGGACCCAGTACTTC | CASSSPGAGGTQYF
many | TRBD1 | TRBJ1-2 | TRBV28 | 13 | TGTGCCAGCAGGGTAGTGACAGGGGCAGGCTACACCTTC | CASRVVTGAGYTF
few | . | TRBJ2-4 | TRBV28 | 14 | TGTGCCAGCAGTTTCCTCCAGGGTAAAAACATTCAGTACTTC | CASSFLQGKNIQYF
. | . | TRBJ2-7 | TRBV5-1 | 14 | TGCGCCAGCAGCTTGAGTTCCCGGGGATCCGAGCAGTACTTC | CASSLSSRGSEQYF
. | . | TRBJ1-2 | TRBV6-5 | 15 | TGTGCCAGCAGTTACTCGATAACGGGGAACTATGGCTACACCTTC | CASSYSITGNYGYTF
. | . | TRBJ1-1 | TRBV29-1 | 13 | TGCAGCGTTGGAGGGTTTTTCAACACTGAAGCTTTCTTT | CSVGGFFNTEAFF
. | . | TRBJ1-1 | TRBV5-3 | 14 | TGTGCCAGAAGCTTTGAGGGCCTTAGGGCTGAAGCTTTCTTT | CARSFEGLRAEAFF
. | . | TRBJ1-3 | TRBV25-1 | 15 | TGTGCCAGCGAAGGTTCAGGGGCTACTGGAAACACCATATATTTT | CASEGSGATGNTIYF